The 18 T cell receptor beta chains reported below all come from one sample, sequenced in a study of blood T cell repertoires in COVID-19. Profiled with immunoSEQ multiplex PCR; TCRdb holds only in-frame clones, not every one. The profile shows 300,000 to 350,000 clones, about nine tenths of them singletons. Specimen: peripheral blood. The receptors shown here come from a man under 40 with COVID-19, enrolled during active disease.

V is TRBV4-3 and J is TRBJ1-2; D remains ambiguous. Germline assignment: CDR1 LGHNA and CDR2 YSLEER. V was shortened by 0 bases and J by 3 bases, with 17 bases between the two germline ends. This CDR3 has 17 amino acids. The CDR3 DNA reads TGCGCCAGCAGCCAAGAAACCGCCGGCGGGAGGCACTATGGCTACACCTTC. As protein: CASSQETAGGRHYGYTF.

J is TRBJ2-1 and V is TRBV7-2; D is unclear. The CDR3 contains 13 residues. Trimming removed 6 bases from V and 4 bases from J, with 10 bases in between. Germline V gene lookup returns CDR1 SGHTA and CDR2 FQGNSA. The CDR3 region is CASSYEQYNEQFF. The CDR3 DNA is TGTGCCAGCAGTTACGAACAGTACAATGAGCAGTTCTTC.

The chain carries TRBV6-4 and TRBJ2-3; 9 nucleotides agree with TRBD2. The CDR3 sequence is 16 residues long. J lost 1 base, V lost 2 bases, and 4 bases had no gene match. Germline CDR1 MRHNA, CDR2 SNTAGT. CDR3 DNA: TGTGCCAGCAGTGACAGGGCTAGCGGGGGCACAGATACGCAGTATTTT. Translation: CASSDRASGGTDTQYF.

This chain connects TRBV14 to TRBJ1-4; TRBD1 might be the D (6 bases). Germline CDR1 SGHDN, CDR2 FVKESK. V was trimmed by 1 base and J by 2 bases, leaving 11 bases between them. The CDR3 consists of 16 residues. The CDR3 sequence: CASSQARTATNEKLFF. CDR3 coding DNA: TGTGCCAGCAGCCAAGCAAGGACAGCCACTAATGAAAAACTGTTTTTT.

The CDR3 loop reads CASSPAGDYGYTF. CDR3 sequence (DNA): TGCGCCAGCAGCCCGGCCGGGGACTATGGCTACACCTTC. V is TRBV5-1 and J is TRBJ1-2; D gene ambiguous. Germline CDR1 and CDR2: SGHRS and YFSETQ. The length of the CDR3 is 13 residues. Trimming pared 4 bases from V and 3 bases from J, leaving 10 bases between.

The CDR3 bases are TGTGCCAGCAGACTTACAGGGGCCAACTCCTACGAGCAGTACTTC. Its translation: CASRLTGANSYEQYF. The rearrangement links TRBV28 to TRBJ2-7; TRBD1 aligns across 7 bases. Trimming cost V 6 bases and J 0 bases; bases outside gene matches: 8. Germline CDR1 reads MDHEN; CDR2 reads SYDVKM. This CDR3 is built from 15 residues.

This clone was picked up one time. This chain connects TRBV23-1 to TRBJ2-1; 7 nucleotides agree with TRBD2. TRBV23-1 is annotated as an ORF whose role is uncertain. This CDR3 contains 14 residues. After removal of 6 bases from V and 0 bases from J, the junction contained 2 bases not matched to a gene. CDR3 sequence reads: CASSLADSYNEQFF. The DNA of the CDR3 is TGCGCCAGCAGCCTAGCGGACTCCTACAATGAGCAGTTCTTC.

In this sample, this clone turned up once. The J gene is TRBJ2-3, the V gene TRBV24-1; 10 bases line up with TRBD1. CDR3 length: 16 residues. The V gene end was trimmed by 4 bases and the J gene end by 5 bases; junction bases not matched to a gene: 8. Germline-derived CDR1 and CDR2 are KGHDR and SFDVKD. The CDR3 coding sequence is TGTGCCACCAGTGACTCGACAGGGGGCATTAGAGATACGCAGTATTTT. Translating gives CATSDSTGGIRDTQYF.

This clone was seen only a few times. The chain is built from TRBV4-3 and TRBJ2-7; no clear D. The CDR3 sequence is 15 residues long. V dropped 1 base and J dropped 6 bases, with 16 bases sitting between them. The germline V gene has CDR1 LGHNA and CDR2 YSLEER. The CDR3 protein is CASSQVLAGNSEQYF. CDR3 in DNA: TGCGCCAGCAGCCAAGTCCTGGCTGGTAATTCCGAGCAGTACTTC.

As DNA, the CDR3 is TGTGCCAGCAGCGCCCTGAACAGGGGAGATGGCTACACCTTC. Amino acids: CASSALNRGDGYTF. The chain links TRBV9 to TRBJ1-2; 7 nucleotides align to TRBD1. Unmatched junction bases numbered 8, after V lost 3 bases and J lost 6 bases. The CDR3 has 14 residues. Germline V gene lookup returns CDR1 SGDLS and CDR2 YYNGEE.

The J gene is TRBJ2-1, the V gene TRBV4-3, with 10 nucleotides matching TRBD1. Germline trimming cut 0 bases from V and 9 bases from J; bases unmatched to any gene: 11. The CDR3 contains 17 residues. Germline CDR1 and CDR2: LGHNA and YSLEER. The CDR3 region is CASSQDPTGTGEGEQFF. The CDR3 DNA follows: TGCGCCAGCAGCCAAGATCCCACCGGGACAGGGGAGGGTGAGCAGTTCTTC.

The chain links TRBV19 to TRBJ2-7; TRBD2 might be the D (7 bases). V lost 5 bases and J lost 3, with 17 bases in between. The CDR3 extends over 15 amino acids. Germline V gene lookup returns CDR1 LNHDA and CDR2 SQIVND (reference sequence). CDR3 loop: CASSSWGLADYEQYF. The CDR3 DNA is TGTGCCAGTAGTTCCTGGGGGCTAGCGGACTACGAGCAGTACTTC.

The CDR3 loop is CASSRPPGQREAFF. The CDR3 region has the DNA TGTGCCAGCAGCCGCCCCCCGGGACAGCGAGAAGCTTTCTTT. The rearrangement links TRBV6-2 or TRBV6-3 to TRBJ1-1; 7 positions agree with TRBD1. From germline, CDR1 is MNHEY and CDR2 SVGEGT. The CDR3 spans 14 residues. V lost 6 bases and J lost 8; bases outside the gene matches: 12.

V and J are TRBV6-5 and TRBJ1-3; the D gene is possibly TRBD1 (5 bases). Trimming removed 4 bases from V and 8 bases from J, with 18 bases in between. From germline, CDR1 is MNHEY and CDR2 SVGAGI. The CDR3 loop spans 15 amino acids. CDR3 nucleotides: TGTGCCAGCAGTTCTAGGAGGGGCTACGACGACACCATATATTTT. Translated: CASSSRRGYDDTIYF.

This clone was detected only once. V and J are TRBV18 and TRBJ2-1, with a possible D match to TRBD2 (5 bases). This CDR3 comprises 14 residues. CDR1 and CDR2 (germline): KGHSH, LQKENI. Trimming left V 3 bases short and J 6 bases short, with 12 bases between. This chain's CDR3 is CASSPFEGPNEQFF. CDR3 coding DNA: TGTGCCAGCTCACCCTTTGAGGGTCCCAATGAGCAGTTCTTC.

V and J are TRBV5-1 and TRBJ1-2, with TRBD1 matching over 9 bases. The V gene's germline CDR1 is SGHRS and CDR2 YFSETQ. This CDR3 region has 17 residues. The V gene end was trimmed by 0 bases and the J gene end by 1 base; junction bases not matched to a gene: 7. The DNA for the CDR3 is TGCGCCAGCAGCTTGGATCCTACAGGGGGCAGTAACTATGGCTACACCTTC. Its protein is CASSLDPTGGSNYGYTF.

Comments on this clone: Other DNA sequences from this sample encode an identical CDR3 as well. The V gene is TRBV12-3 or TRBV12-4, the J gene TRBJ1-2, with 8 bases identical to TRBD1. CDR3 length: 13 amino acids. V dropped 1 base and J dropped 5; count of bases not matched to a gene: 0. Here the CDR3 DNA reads TGTGCCAGCAGTTTAGGGACAGGGTATGGCTACACCTTC. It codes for CASSLGTGYGYTF.

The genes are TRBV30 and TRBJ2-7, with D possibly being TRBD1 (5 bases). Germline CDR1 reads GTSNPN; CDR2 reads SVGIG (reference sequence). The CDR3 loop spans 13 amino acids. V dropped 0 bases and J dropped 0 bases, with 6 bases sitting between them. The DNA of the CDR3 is TGTGCCTGGAGTGTAGACAGCTCCTACGAGCAGTACTTC. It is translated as CAWSVDSSYEQYF.